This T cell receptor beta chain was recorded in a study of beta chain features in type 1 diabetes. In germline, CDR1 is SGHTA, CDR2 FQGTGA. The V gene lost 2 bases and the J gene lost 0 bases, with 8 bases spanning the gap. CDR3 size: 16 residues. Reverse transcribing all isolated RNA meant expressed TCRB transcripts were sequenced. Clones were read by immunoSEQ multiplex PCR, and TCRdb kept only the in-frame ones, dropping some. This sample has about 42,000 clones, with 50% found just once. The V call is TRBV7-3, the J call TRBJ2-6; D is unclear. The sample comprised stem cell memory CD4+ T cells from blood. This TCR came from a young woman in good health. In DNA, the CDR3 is TGTGCCAGCAGCTTAGGGCAGGTCTCTGGGGCCAACGTCCTGACTTTC. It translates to CASSLGQVSGANVLTF.